This T cell receptor (beta chain) comes out of a study of control samples from healthy donors and cancer patients. TCRdb's copy holds only in-frame clones and misses some; the assay was immunoSEQ multiplex PCR. The sample holds about 160,000 clones, 80% to 90% seen once. Trimming pared 7 bases from V and 8 bases from J, leaving 14 bases between. The CDR3 consists of 12 residues. The germline CDR1 and CDR2 sequences are MNHEY and SMNVEV (reference sequence). This receptor was obtained from a man younger than 45 in good health. The chain carries TRBV27 and TRBJ1-2; possible D gene TRBD1, 6 bases. The source material was blood. In DNA form, the CDR3 reads TGTGCCAGCAAGGGGGGGACCCGAGGCTACACCTTC. Translated: CASKGGTRGYTF.